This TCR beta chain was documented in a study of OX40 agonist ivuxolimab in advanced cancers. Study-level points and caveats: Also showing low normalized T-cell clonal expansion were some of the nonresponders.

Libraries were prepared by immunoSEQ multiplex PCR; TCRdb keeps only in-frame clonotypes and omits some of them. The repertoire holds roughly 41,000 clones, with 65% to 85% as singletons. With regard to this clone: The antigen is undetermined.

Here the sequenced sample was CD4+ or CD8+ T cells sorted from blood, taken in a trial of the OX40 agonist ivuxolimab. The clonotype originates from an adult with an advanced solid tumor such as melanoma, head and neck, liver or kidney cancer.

The DNA of the CDR3 is TGTGCCAGCAGCCCACTCGCGGGGGGCTCCTACAATGAGCAGTTCTTC. This sequence encodes CASSPLAGGSYNEQFF. The gene calls are TRBV9 and TRBJ2-1, with 8 bases aligning to TRBD2. CDR3 length: 16 residues. Germline CDR1 reads SGDLS; CDR2 reads YYNGEE. V lost 4 bases to trimming and J lost 0 bases; unmatched junction nucleotides: 6.